This T cell receptor (beta chain) was sequenced in a study of blood T cell repertoires in COVID-19 (dated by TCRdb to 2018 to 2021). Regarding the complete study: Collaborator samples came from the United States, Italy and Spain and covered acute and convalescent phases of COVID-19. The prospective study material was composed of cDNA or gDNA derived from T cells, B-cell-depleted T cells, or PBMCs. Deeply sampled blood TCRbeta repertoires from subjects exposed to, actively infected with, or recovered from COVID-19 were included in the dataset. The repertoires were made available in a free public database intended to serve as a resource for research on the immune response to SARS-CoV-2. The samples were drawn from two sources: the first 160 participants of the ongoing ImmuneRACE study, and 950 to 1,500 subjects contributed by 6 global collaborators. The sample metadata nearly always contained a de-identified subject ID, COVID-19 status, age in years and sex. Where available, HLA class I and class II types were obtained from metadata supplied by the sample provider rather than from assay-based typing. What the research found in general, with its limitations: The amount of clinical and demographic metadata varied by source and participant and was provided uncurated.

Note on this clone: Its antigen specificity is not known. Base qualities are missing; no much larger clone stands one base away.

In the germline V gene (reference sequence), CDR1 corresponds to SEHNR and CDR2 to FQNEAQ. Trimming leaves V shorter by 2 bases and J shorter by 4 bases, with the junction holding 8 bases beyond the gene matches. CDR3 length: 16 amino acids, cysteine to phenylalanine. Only the CDR3 part of the read is kept: 48 bases, read in frame from the first base. The immunoSEQ Assay, a bias-controlled multiplex PCR, was used to amplify TCRbeta CDR3 regions from genomic DNA. From the authors' description of their analysis: The number of nucleated cells in each sample was estimated from the amplification of reference gene primers within the assay. To quantify the absolute abundance of each unique TCRbeta CDR3 rearrangement, sequence reads were collapsed and filtered. Productive Simpson clonality was computed per sample as the square root of Simpson's diversity index over productive rearrangements. This immuneACCESS table, as held by TCRdb, lists in-frame sequences with V and J called but not all clones. Of the missing ones, under half trace to an unresolved V gene in checked studies; the others have no known cause. That table supplies the V and J calls and clone size; D and trimming were determined from the DNA. Counted in this sample were about 200,000 clones; 94% of them appeared once. In total, the top ten clones hold 0.76% of the sample.

One collaborating source in Seattle enrolled patients during active infection and followed them longitudinally through the course of disease. Collaborating institutions collected whole blood in K2EDTA tubes following their own protocols. For TCRbeta analysis, collaborators shipped samples as frozen whole blood, isolated PBMCs, or DNA extracted from either of those sample types. The chain is assembled from TRBV7-9 and TRBJ1-2; 9 bases in between match TRBD1. The sample consisted of peripheral blood. The clonotype was recovered from a man younger than 45 with COVID-19, enrolled during active disease. The CDR3 corresponds to CASSLSNPQGAYGYTF. At the DNA level, the sequence is TGTGCCAGCAGCTTATCCAACCCACAGGGGGCCTATGGCTACACCTTC.